One and the same sample provided the 27 T cell receptor beta chains below, sequenced in a study of blood T cell repertoires in COVID-19. Method: immunoSEQ multiplex PCR; TCRdb's copy keeps in-frame clones and lacks some. The repertoire holds around 220,000 clones, with 90% as singletons. Sequencing input: PBMCs or T cells enriched from blood (not recorded which). The receptor source for this set is a man aged 25 to 40 who had been exposed to COVID-19.

This chain joins TRBV7-9 and TRBJ2-5, with TRBD2 matching over 12 bases. CDR1 and CDR2 from the germline V gene are SEHNR and FQNEAQ (reference sequence). Trimming took 6 bases from V and 2 from J; bases not matched to a gene: 4. There are 15 residues in the CDR3. Written as DNA, the CDR3 is TGTGCCAGCAGTAAAGGGACTAGCGGGCAAGAGACCCAGTACTTC. Its protein product is CASSKGTSGQETQYF.

The genes are TRBV7-9 and TRBJ2-5; possible D gene TRBD1, 7 bases. Germline CDR1 and CDR2: SEHNR and FQNEAQ (reference sequence). Between the trimmed V and J ends, which lost 8 bases and 4 bases, there was a span of 11 bases. This CDR3 is built from 12 residues. The CDR3 protein is CASQGGPETQYF. The CDR3 DNA sequence: TGTGCCAGCCAGGGGGGACCAGAGACCCAGTACTTC.

The chain carries TRBV4-1 and TRBJ1-6; D not certain. This CDR3 contains 14 residues. Germline values: CDR1 MGHRA, CDR2 YSYEKL. V was cut by 3 bases and J by 7 bases, with 10 bases left in between. The CDR3 sequence: CASSHQVLNSPLHF. In DNA, the CDR3 is TGCGCCAGCAGCCATCAAGTACTGAATTCACCCCTCCACTTT.

This chain joins TRBV3-1 (or the pseudogene TRBV3-2) and TRBJ2-7; 8 bases line up with TRBD2. The CDR3 contains 15 residues. Germline V gene data show CDR1 as LGHDT and CDR2 as YNNKEL (reference sequence). V shed 4 bases and J 4 bases; nucleotides not matched to a gene: 9. CDR3 sequence reads: CASSPTARGAYEQYF. The CDR3 DNA reads as TGTGCCAGCAGCCCCACTGCGCGGGGGGCTTACGAGCAGTACTTC.

The chain employs TRBV7-9 and TRBJ2-3; 12 bases are shared with TRBD2. Germline assignment: CDR1 SEHNR and CDR2 FQNEAQ (reference sequence). The J segment lost 0 bases and the V segment lost 5 bases, leaving 9 bases of the junction unmatched. This CDR3 spans 18 amino acids. The CDR3 protein is CASSQRTSGVTSTDTQYF. In DNA, the CDR3 is TGTGCCAGCAGCCAACGGACTAGCGGGGTTACTAGCACAGATACGCAGTATTTT.

V is TRBV14 and J is TRBJ2-5; D unresolved. The CDR3 is made up of 14 amino acids. V lost 0 bases, J lost 4 bases, and 9 bases lay in between. Germline values: CDR1 SGHDN, CDR2 FVKESK. The CDR3 DNA follows: TGTGCCAGCAGCCAAGATTACTCCGGAGAGACCCAGTACTTC. Encoded protein: CASSQDYSGETQYF. The variable domain in full, completed from reference TRBV14 and TRBJ2-5, reads EAGVTQFPSHSVIEKGQTVTLRCDPISGHDNLYWYRRVMGKEIKFLLHFVKESKQDESGMPNNRFLAERTGGTYSTLKVQPAELEDSGVYFCASSQDYSGETQYFGPGTRLLVL.

V is TRBV6-6 and J is TRBJ2-7, with 7 bases fitting TRBD1. With V trimmed by 5 bases and J by 1 base, 11 bases remained unmatched. CDR1 is MNHNY, CDR2 SVGAGI, per germline (reference sequence). The CDR3 loop spans 16 amino acids. CDR3 nucleotides: TGTGCCAGCAGTCGAACGTCCGGGACAGCATCCTACGAGCAGTACTTC. Its protein is CASSRTSGTASYEQYF.

The chain carries TRBV19 and TRBJ2-2; 7 bases match TRBD1. Germline assignment: CDR1 LNHDA and CDR2 SQIVND (reference sequence). V shed 6 bases, J shed 4 bases, and the junction held 17 bases outside the gene matches. The CDR3 loop spans 18 amino acids. Written as DNA, the CDR3 is TGTGCCAGTAGCCCATTTGGGACAGCACGGGCCGTCACCGGGGAGCTGTTTTTT. This translates into CASSPFGTARAVTGELFF.

The chain carries TRBV27 and TRBJ1-4; D uncertain. V was trimmed by 1 base and J by 8 bases, leaving 8 bases between them. Germline values: CDR1 MNHEY, CDR2 SMNVEV (reference sequence). The CDR3 contains 13 residues. The CDR3 region has the DNA TGTGCCAGCAGTTTATGGGTCGGGGAAAAACTGTTTTTT. This sequence encodes CASSLWVGEKLFF. The complete variable domain, with remaining parts taken from reference TRBV27 and TRBJ1-4, reads EAQVTQNPRYLITVTGKKLTVTCSQNMNHEYMSWYRQDPGLGLRQIYYSMNVEVTDKGDVPEGYKVSRKEKRNFPLILESPSPNQTSLYFCASSLWVGEKLFFGSGTQLSVL.

This clone was observed a single time. V gene TRBV19 combines with J gene TRBJ1-3; TRBD1 aligns across 7 bases. CDR1 is LNHDA and CDR2 is SQIVND in the germline V gene (reference sequence). The CDR3 has 16 amino acids. Losses at the gene ends were 5 bases for V and 0 bases for J; bases not matched to a gene: 7. The CDR3 sequence: CASSQIQGSSGNTIYF. In DNA, the CDR3 is TGTGCCAGTAGTCAGATACAGGGGAGCTCTGGAAACACCATATATTTT.

The chain is built from TRBV14 and TRBJ2-7; perhaps TRBD1 as D (5 bases). The CDR3 length is 15 residues. V was trimmed by 4 bases and J by 3 bases, leaving 16 bases between them. CDR1 is SGHDN, CDR2 FVKESK, per germline. The CDR3 sequence is CASSPTQGLGYEQYF. CDR3 nucleotide sequence: TGTGCCAGCAGCCCTACCCAGGGTTTAGGCTACGAGCAGTACTTC.

The gene calls are TRBV4-3 and TRBJ1-1, with 7 bases fitting TRBD1. The J segment lost 5 bases and the V segment lost 1 base, leaving 16 bases of the junction unmatched. The CDR3 runs to 18 residues. From germline, CDR1 is LGHNA and CDR2 YSLEER. The CDR3 sequence: CASSQVSSTGPGKTEAFF. The CDR3 DNA reads TGCGCCAGCAGCCAAGTATCCTCGACAGGGCCGGGTAAAACTGAAGCTTTCTTT.

The chain links TRBV2 to TRBJ1-1; 7 nucleotides match TRBD1. V dropped 8 bases and J dropped 4; count of bases not matched to a gene: 10. The germline gives CDR1 SNHLY, CDR2 FYNNEI. CDR3 length equals 14 residues. Written as DNA, the CDR3 is TGTGCCAGCCGGACCAGGGGGAAATCCACTGAAGCTTTCTTT. Amino acid sequence: CASRTRGKSTEAFF.

The rearrangement joins TRBV9 to TRBJ1-2, with a possible D match to TRBD1 (6 bases). V was trimmed by 3 bases and J by 4 bases, leaving 10 bases between them. The CDR3 loop spans 13 amino acids. Germline values: CDR1 SGDLS, CDR2 YYNGEE. CDR3 residues: CASSDGQFYGYTF. DNA for the CDR3: TGTGCCAGCAGCGACGGACAGTTCTATGGCTACACCTTC.

This sequence joins TRBV11-2 and TRBJ2-5; possibly TRBD1 for D (6 bases). Trimming took 8 bases from V and 5 from J, leaving 21 bases between them. Per the germline V gene, CDR1 is SGHAT and CDR2 is FQNNGV. The length of the CDR3 is 15 residues. In DNA form, the CDR3 reads TGTGCCAGCTCCTTCTTTTTGGGGGCTGGGGAGACCCAGTACTTC. Amino acids: CASSFFLGAGETQYF.

The V gene is TRBV29-1, the J gene TRBJ1-1; D not resolved. CDR3 length equals 13 residues. V was shortened by 6 bases and J by 0 bases, with 11 bases between the two germline ends. Germline CDR1 reads SQVTM; CDR2 reads ANQGSEA. CDR3: CSVEPKMNTEAFF. In DNA, the CDR3 is TGCAGCGTGGAGCCGAAAATGAACACTGAAGCTTTCTTT.

The V and J genes are TRBV7-9 and TRBJ1-2, with D possibly being TRBD1 (5 bases). In germline, CDR1 is SEHNR, CDR2 FQNEAQ (reference sequence). There are 17 residues in the CDR3. V lost 2 bases, J lost 2 bases, and 18 bases lay in between. Written as DNA, the CDR3 is TGTGCCAGCAGCTTATTCCTCCTGACGGGGGAGAACTATGGCTACACCTTC. Translating it yields CASSLFLLTGENYGYTF.

The rearrangement joins TRBV18 to TRBJ2-1; 10 bases are a match to TRBD1. Trimming cost V 6 bases and J 7 bases; bases outside gene matches: 12. Germline V gene sequence: CDR1 KGHSH, CDR2 LQKENI. The CDR3 loop spans 16 amino acids. The CDR3 DNA reads TGTGCCAGCTCTTTTTTCGCCGGACAGGGGGGTAATGAGCAGTTCTTC. Protein: CASSFFAGQGGNEQFF.

The chain combines TRBV13 with TRBJ2-1, with 7 bases aligning to TRBD1. Looked up from germline, CDR1 is PRHDT and CDR2 is FYEKMQ (reference sequence). The length of the CDR3 is 15 residues. With V trimmed by 5 bases and J by 3 bases, 7 bases remained unmatched. CDR3 in amino acids: CASSLKWDSYNEQFF. In nucleotides, the CDR3 is TGTGCCAGCAGCCTAAAATGGGACAGCTACAATGAGCAGTTCTTC.

The sample holds one count of this clone. The gene calls are TRBV2 and TRBJ1-1; 7 bases match TRBD1. The CDR3 has 16 residues. V dropped 5 bases and J dropped 0; count of bases not matched to a gene: 9. Germline V CDR1 and CDR2: SNHLY, FYNNEI. The CDR3 DNA is TGTGCCAGCAGTATTCGGGACAGACCTATGAACACTGAAGCTTTCTTT. Residues: CASSIRDRPMNTEAFF.

The rearrangement joins TRBV7-9 to TRBJ2-7; the D gene is possibly TRBD2 (6 bases). The CDR3 is 14 residues long. Per germline, CDR1 SEHNR and CDR2 FQNEAQ (reference sequence). The V gene lost 3 bases and the J gene lost 1 base, with 10 bases spanning the gap. For the CDR3, the DNA is TGTGCCAGCAGCTTTTCGGGAGCTTCCTACGAGCAGTACTTC. Translating it yields CASSFSGASYEQYF. Full variable domain (remainder filled in from reference TRBV7-9 and TRBJ2-7): DTGVSQNPRHKITKRGQNVTFRCDPISEHNRLYWYRQTLGQGPEFLTYFQNEAQLEKSRLLSDRFSAERPKGSFSTLEIQRTEQGDSAMYLCASSFSGASYEQYFGPGTRLTVT.

The genes are TRBV11-3 and TRBJ2-7; tentative D call: TRBD1 (6 bases). The CDR3 consists of 13 residues. Trimming pared 4 bases from V and 5 bases from J, leaving 12 bases between. The germline V gene encodes CDR1 SGHNT and CDR2 YENEEA. The CDR3 region has the DNA TGTGCCAGCAGCTCCTCCGGGACAAACGAGCAGTACTTC. Translated, it gives CASSSSGTNEQYF. The full variable domain, rest sourced from reference TRBV11-3 and TRBJ2-7, is EAGVVQSPRYKIIEKKQPVAFWCNPISGHNTLYWYLQNLGQGPELLIRYENEEAVDDSQLPKDRFSAERLKGVDSTLKIQPAELGDSAVYLCASSSSGTNEQYFGPGTRLTVT.

The chain employs TRBV20-1 and TRBJ2-2, with 7 positions matching TRBD1. Trimming cost V 3 bases and J 0 bases; bases outside gene matches: 4. The germline CDR1 and CDR2 sequences are DFQATT and SNEGSKA (reference sequence). The CDR3 has 15 residues. In DNA, the CDR3 is TGCAGTGCTAGTGGGCAGGGGGCGAACACCGGGGAGCTGTTTTTT. Its translation: CSASGQGANTGELFF.

The chain combines TRBV2 with TRBJ2-5, with D possibly being TRBD2 (6 bases). Per germline, CDR1 SNHLY and CDR2 FYNNEI. Trimming shortened V by 2 bases and J by 7 bases, and 20 bases separated the two germline ends. CDR3 length: 16 amino acids. CDR3 DNA: TGTGCCAGCAGTGAACAGGATAGGGCGGGGCCTGGGACCCAGTACTTC. It encodes CASSEQDRAGPGTQYF.

With regard to this clone: Distinct nucleotide sequences in the sample also encode this CDR3. V and J are TRBV24-1 and TRBJ2-3; 13 bases map to TRBD2. This CDR3 has 18 residues. The V segment lost 3 bases and the J segment 2 bases; nucleotides outside the gene matches: 7. The germline V gene has CDR1 KGHDR and CDR2 SFDVKD. CDR3 sequence (DNA): TGTGCCACCAGTGATACCGCCGGGACTAGCGGGGCCACAGATACGCAGTATTTT. The encoded protein is CATSDTAGTSGATDTQYF.

J is TRBJ1-3 and V is TRBV7-2, with D perhaps TRBD1 (5 bases). V was clipped by 0 bases and J by 1 base, with 7 bases between them. The CDR3 has 15 residues. Germline CDR1 and CDR2: SGHTA and FQGNSA. The CDR3 is CASSLAGTSGNTIYF. The CDR3 DNA reads TGTGCCAGCAGCTTAGCCGGGACTTCTGGAAACACCATATATTTT.

This clone was found once. The rearrangement joins TRBV7-3 to TRBJ1-5, with TRBD1 as a possible D gene (5 bases). V was pared by 3 bases and J by 3 bases, with 12 bases between. Germline-derived CDR1 and CDR2 are SGHTA and FQGTGA. This CDR3 has 15 residues. This CDR3 is CASSFATVDNQPQHF. The CDR3 coding sequence is TGTGCCAGCAGCTTCGCGACAGTTGACAATCAGCCCCAGCATTTT.